Reported below is one T cell receptor (beta chain). Its antigen is as yet unknown. This record belongs to a study of human T cells and chemical hapten exposure. Whole-study results and caveats: Significantly greater numbers of large CDR3 similarity clusters came from expanded TCRs than from controls.

CDR3 length: 14 residues. Per the germline V gene, CDR1 is SQVTM and CDR2 is ANQGSEA. V dropped 4 bases and J dropped 8; count of bases not matched to a gene: 13. TCRdb recomputed calls from the RACE reads with MiXCR, one row per CDR3 protein. The table records 180,000 or so distinct CDR3 sequences, roughly 15% of them present only once. As to time point: patch test 1, 2 weeks after DPC sensitization. Treatment reported: therapeutic diphenylcyclopropenone sensitization with weekly scalp DPC. Here the sequenced sample was whole blood, taken in connection with sensitization to the hapten diphenylcyclopropenone (DPC). The V gene is TRBV29-1, the J gene TRBJ1-1; 7 bases match TRBD1. The sequence derives from a woman aged 25-40 years with alopecia areata. Some clones in this sample may be carry-over from other donors' samples. This CDR3 is CSVVNTRQGPEAFF. As DNA, the CDR3 is TGCAGCGTTGTCAACACTCGACAGGGACCCGAAGCTTTCTTT.